Listed below are T cell receptor beta chains from one sample, sequenced in a study of regulatory T cells in long-lasting Graves disease. MiXCR was run by TCRdb on the multiplex PCR reads, yielding one entry per CDR3 protein. The table shows about 360,000 distinct CDR3 sequences, with about 17% occurring only once. The sample was also linked to a second study, of T cells in Graves' hyperthyroidism and ophthalmopathy.

This material consisted of peripheral blood mononuclear cells (PBMCs), taken at new diagnosis, from a patient treated with antithyroid drugs. The source of these receptors is a young woman with Graves disease. Each CDR3 is given with its conserved first and last residue. The order of the fields is J gene, clone size, V gene, D gene, CDR3 DNA, CDR3 protein. D genes are given only for firm matches. Only part of the rows carry a size: once, few, many, or a class if the clone is expanded.

j_gene: TRBJ2-7
abundance: -
v_gene: TRBV19
d_gene: TRBD1
CDR3nt: TGTGCCAGTATCGGGACAGGGGGCTACGAGCAGTACTTC
CDR3aa: CASIGTGGYEQYF

j_gene: TRBJ2-1
abundance: -
v_gene: TRBV5-1
d_gene: TRBD2
CDR3nt: TGCGCCAGCAGCCAAAAGCTCCGGGGACTAGCGGGTACAGGGGAGCAGTTCTTC
CDR3aa: CASSQKLRGLAGTGEQFF

j_gene: TRBJ2-5
abundance: many
v_gene: TRBV11-2
d_gene: -
CDR3nt: TGTGCCAGCAGCGGGCAGGGGGGTTTTCTCTCGGAGACCCAGTACTTC
CDR3aa: CASSGQGGFLSETQYF

j_gene: TRBJ2-5
abundance: many
v_gene: TRBV28
d_gene: TRBD2
CDR3nt: TGTGCCAGCAGTTTATTGAGACTAGCGGGAGAGAGGCGCCAAGAGACCCAGTACTTC
CDR3aa: CASSLLRLAGERRQETQYF

j_gene: TRBJ2-7
abundance: few
v_gene: TRBV9
d_gene: -
CDR3nt: TGTGCCAGCAGCCTTAGGTTCTCCCCTTCCTACGAGCAGTACTTC
CDR3aa: CASSLRFSPSYEQYF

j_gene: TRBJ2-1
abundance: few
v_gene: TRBV6-1
d_gene: TRBD1
CDR3nt: TGTGCCAGCAGTCGAGCAGGGGGTCTCTACAATGAGCAGTTCTTC
CDR3aa: CASSRAGGLYNEQFF

j_gene: TRBJ1-2
abundance: once
v_gene: TRBV28
d_gene: TRBD1
CDR3nt: TGTGCCAGCAGTTTAAGGACAGGACCCCCCTATGGCTACACCTTC
CDR3aa: CASSLRTGPPYGYTF

j_gene: TRBJ1-4
abundance: few
v_gene: TRBV5-1
d_gene: TRBD1
CDR3nt: TGCGCCAGCAGCGTCACCTCAGGGGGGAGCGGTGAAAAACTGGTTTTT
CDR3aa: CASSVTSGGSGEKLVF

j_gene: TRBJ1-2
abundance: few
v_gene: TRBV7-9
d_gene: -
CDR3nt: TGTGCCACGGGACTTGGCTACACCTTC
CDR3aa: CATGLGYTF

j_gene: TRBJ2-2
abundance: many
v_gene: TRBV28
d_gene: -
CDR3nt: TGTGCCAGCAGTTTCTTGCAGGGGCTAAGAAACACCGGGGAGCTGTTTTTT
CDR3aa: CASSFLQGLRNTGELFF

j_gene: TRBJ2-3
abundance: many
v_gene: TRBV29-1
d_gene: -
CDR3nt: TGCAGCGTTGGAGTCACAGATACGCAGTATTTT
CDR3aa: CSVGVTDTQYF

j_gene: TRBJ2-6
abundance: few
v_gene: TRBV18
d_gene: -
CDR3nt: TGTGCCAGCTCACGAAATGGGGTCCGTGGGGCCAACGTCCTGACTTTC
CDR3aa: CASSRNGVRGANVLTF

j_gene: TRBJ2-7
abundance: many
v_gene: TRBV3-1
d_gene: -
CDR3nt: TGTGCCAGCAGCCAAGTATGGGGACTGAGCTCCTACGAGCAGTACTTC
CDR3aa: CASSQVWGLSSYEQYF

j_gene: TRBJ2-5
abundance: many
v_gene: TRBV7-9
d_gene: -
CDR3nt: TGTGCCAGCAGATCCGGGGTAGAGACCCAGTACTTC
CDR3aa: CASRSGVETQYF

j_gene: TRBJ2-7
abundance: many
v_gene: TRBV6-2/TRBV6-3
d_gene: -
CDR3nt: TGTGCCAGCAGTCCAGGGGACGGAGCCTACGAGCAGTACTTC
CDR3aa: CASSPGDGAYEQYF

j_gene: TRBJ2-5
abundance: many
v_gene: TRBV12-3/TRBV12-4
d_gene: -
CDR3nt: TGTGCCAGCAGTTTCGCGGCAGGAGGGGGCGAGACCCAGTACTTC
CDR3aa: CASSFAAGGGETQYF

j_gene: TRBJ1-5
abundance: many
v_gene: TRBV5-5
d_gene: TRBD1
CDR3nt: TGTGCCAGCAGGACCGGGACAGGGGTCCAGCCCCAGCATTTT
CDR3aa: CASRTGTGVQPQHF

j_gene: TRBJ1-2
abundance: few
v_gene: TRBV6-1
d_gene: -
CDR3nt: TGTGCCAGCACGGGAGACTATGGCTACACCTTC
CDR3aa: CASTGDYGYTF

j_gene: TRBJ2-1
abundance: -
v_gene: TRBV5-1
d_gene: -
CDR3nt: TGCGCCAGCAGCCCGGAGGCAGGGGGGACATACAATGAGCAGTTCTTC
CDR3aa: CASSPEAGGTYNEQFF

j_gene: TRBJ1-2
abundance: -
v_gene: TRBV28
d_gene: TRBD1
CDR3nt: TGTGCCAGCAGTTTATTCGACAGGGTCTATGGCTACACCTTC
CDR3aa: CASSLFDRVYGYTF

j_gene: TRBJ2-1
abundance: -
v_gene: TRBV7-9
d_gene: -
CDR3nt: TGTGCCAGCAGCTTAGCCCGGGTATTATCCTACAATGAGCAGTTCTTC
CDR3aa: CASSLARVLSYNEQFF